The 9 T cell receptor beta chains below all came from one sample that was sequenced in a study. In TCRdb, the RT-PCR reads were re-called with MiXCR into one record per CDR3 protein. The sample has more than 550,000 distinct CDR3 sequences; 13% to 15% are singletons. Material for sequencing was memory CD4+ T cells from blood. The receptors originated from a female donor in good health, serving as a healthy control.

This chain links TRBV20-1 with TRBJ2-4; TRBD2 matches 7 bases. Germline-derived CDR1 and CDR2 are DFQATT and SNEGSKA (reference sequence). The CDR3 runs to 15 residues. V was clipped by 1 base and J by 5 bases; unmatched bases: 8. This CDR3 reads CSARAQGGPQNIQYF. CDR3 DNA sequence: TGCAGTGCTAGAGCTCAGGGAGGGCCTCAAAACATTCAGTACTTC.

This clonotype was found a few times. This chain connects TRBV18 to TRBJ1-2, with no clear D. The V and J ends lost 0 bases and 1 base respectively, with 3 bases between them. This CDR3 is built from 13 residues. The germline CDR1 and CDR2 sequences are KGHSH and LQKENI. In nucleotides, the CDR3 is TGTGCCAGCTCACCACCGGATAACTATGGCTACACCTTC. Translation gives CASSPPDNYGYTF.

This clonotype was seen at least ten times. The rearrangement joins TRBV20-1 to TRBJ2-7; the match to TRBD1 covers 9 bases. V shed 6 bases and J 6 bases; nucleotides not matched to a gene: 15. The CDR3 extends over 15 amino acids. CDR1 is DFQATT, CDR2 SNEGSKA, per germline (reference sequence). The DNA for the CDR3 is TGCAGTGCCCCCACGGCGGGACAGGGAGTTTCCGAGCAGTACTTC. Protein sequence: CSAPTAGQGVSEQYF.

In its sample, this clonotype was seen many times. The V call is TRBV7-2, the J call TRBJ2-1; no definite D call. This CDR3 is built from 13 residues. Germline CDR1 is SGHTA and CDR2 is FQGNSA. The germline V and J ends were trimmed by 2 bases and 5 bases, with 7 bases remaining between them. The CDR3 DNA follows: TGTGCCAGCAGCTTATCAAGGAACAATGAGCAGTTCTTC. It translates to CASSLSRNNEQFF.

This clonotype has at least ten counts. The V call is TRBV12-3 or TRBV12-4, the J call TRBJ2-5, with D unresolved. V lost 1 base and J lost 3, with 6 bases in between. The CDR3 totals 13 residues. The CDR3, as DNA: TGTGCCAGCAGTTTAGGTGATAAAGAGACCCAGTACTTC. Translating it yields CASSLGDKETQYF.

The J gene is TRBJ2-2, the V gene TRBV11-2; no clear D gene. The V gene lost 7 bases and the J gene lost 6 bases, with 21 bases spanning the gap. Germline CDR1 reads SGHAT; CDR2 reads FQNNGV. The CDR3 consists of 16 residues. As DNA, the CDR3 is TGTGCCAGCACCCCAACGGGCTCCAGTGGGCCCGGGGAGCTGTTTTTT. Amino acids: CASTPTGSSGPGELFF.

Only a few counts were recorded for this clonotype. The chain employs TRBV21-1 and TRBJ2-1; TRBD2 reflects the table's D call only, with no check against the DNA. TRBV21-1 is labeled a pseudogene. There are 20 residues in the CDR3. The CDR3 DNA reads as TGTGCCAGCAGCAAATCCGGCGGGACTAGCGGGATTCACTCCTACAATGAGCAGTTCTTC. This codes for CASSKSGGTSGIHSYNEQFF.

This clonotype was seen a handful of times. The rearrangement links TRBV20-1 to TRBJ2-2, with D tentatively TRBD1 (6 bases). CDR1 and CDR2 (germline): DFQATT, SNEGSKA (reference sequence). The CDR3 spans 13 residues. The germline V and J ends were trimmed by 6 bases and 8 bases, with 16 bases remaining between them. The CDR3, as DNA: TGCAGTGCCAACACAGGGTTTTCAGGGGAGCTGTTTTTT. Protein product: CSANTGFSGELFF.

This clonotype was seen repeatedly, ten times or more. The CDR3 DNA reads TGTGCCAGCAGTTTCGGGGGGACCTATGGCTACACCTTC. Translation gives CASSFGGTYGYTF. V is TRBV12-3 or TRBV12-4 and J is TRBJ1-2; possibly TRBD1 for D (5 bases). Trimming stripped 3 bases from V and 4 bases from J, with 9 bases between. This CDR3 has 13 amino acids.